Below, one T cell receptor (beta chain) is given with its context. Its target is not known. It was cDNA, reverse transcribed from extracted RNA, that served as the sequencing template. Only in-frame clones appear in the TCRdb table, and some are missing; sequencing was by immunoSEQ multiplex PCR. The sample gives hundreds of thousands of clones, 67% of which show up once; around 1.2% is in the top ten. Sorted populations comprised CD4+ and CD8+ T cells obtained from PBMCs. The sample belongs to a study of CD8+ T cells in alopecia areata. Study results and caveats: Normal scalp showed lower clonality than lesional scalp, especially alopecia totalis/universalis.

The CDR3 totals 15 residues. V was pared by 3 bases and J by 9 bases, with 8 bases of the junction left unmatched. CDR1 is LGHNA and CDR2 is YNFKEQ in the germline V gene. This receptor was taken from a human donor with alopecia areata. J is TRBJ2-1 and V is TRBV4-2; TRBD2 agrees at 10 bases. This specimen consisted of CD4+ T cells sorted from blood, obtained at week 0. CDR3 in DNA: TGTGCCAGCAGCCACCCAGCGGGGGGGCTTATTGAGCAGTTCTTC. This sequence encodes CASSHPAGGLIEQFF.